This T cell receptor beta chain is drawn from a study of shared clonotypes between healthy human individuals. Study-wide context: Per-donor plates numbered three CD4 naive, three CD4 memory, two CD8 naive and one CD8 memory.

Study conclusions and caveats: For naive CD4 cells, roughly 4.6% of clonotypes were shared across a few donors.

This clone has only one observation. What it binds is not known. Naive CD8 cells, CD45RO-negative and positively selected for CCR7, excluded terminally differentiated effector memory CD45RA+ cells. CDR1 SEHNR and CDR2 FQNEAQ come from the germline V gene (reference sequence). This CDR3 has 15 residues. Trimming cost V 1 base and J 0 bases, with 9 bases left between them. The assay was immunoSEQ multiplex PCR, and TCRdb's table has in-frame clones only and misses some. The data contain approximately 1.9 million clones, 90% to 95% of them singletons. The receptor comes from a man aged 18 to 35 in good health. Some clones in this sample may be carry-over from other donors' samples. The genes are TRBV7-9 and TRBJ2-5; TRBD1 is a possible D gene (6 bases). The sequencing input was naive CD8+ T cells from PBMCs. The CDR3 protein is CASSLGTVYQETQYF. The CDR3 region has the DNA TGTGCCAGCAGCTTAGGGACAGTCTACCAAGAGACCCAGTACTTC.